This TCR beta chain was sequenced in a study of identical twins. TCRdb passed the 5' RACE reads through MiXCR, listing each CDR3 protein once. The data show about 530,000 distinct CDR3 sequences, approximately 20% seen once. Germline lookup yields CDR1 DFQATT and CDR2 SNEGSKA (reference sequence). The CDR3 is made up of 13 amino acids. Trimming removed 3 bases at V and 12 bases at J, with 18 bases between. The sample holds a few counts of this clonotype. These data also formed part of another study, on yellow fever vaccine responses in identical twins.

The sequenced sample was CD4+ T cells sorted from blood. This clonotype was sampled from a young woman in good health. This chain links TRBV20-1 with TRBJ2-1, with TRBD2 as a possible D gene (5 bases). This CDR3 is CSASPGSIAGQFF. The CDR3 bases are TGCAGTGCTAGTCCGGGCTCGATTGCGGGGCAGTTCTTC.